The 22 T cell receptor beta chains below come from one sample, sequenced in a study of monozygotic twins with inflammatory bowel disease (dated by TCRdb to about 2019). Libraries were constructed by 5' RACE. The data were produced on an Illumina HiSeq 2500. TCRdb reprocessed the reads and provides one entry for every CDR3 protein sequence; no DNA is given. The table held for this sample gives approximately 390,000 distinct CDR3 sequences. The ten most abundant clones make up 2% to 3% of the sample. Specimen: blood. The receptors derive from a human donor with ulcerative colitis or Crohn's disease, or a healthy co-twin of an affected twin (not recorded which).

The chain recombines TRBV4-1 with TRBJ2-1. The CDR3 extends over 16 amino acids. CDR1 and CDR2 (germline): MGHRA, YSYEKL. The CDR3 loop is CASSQELASSYNEQFF.

This sequence joins TRBV5-1 and TRBJ1-1; TCRdb lists TRBD1, though no DNA is available to test this call. Germline V CDR1 and CDR2: SGHRS, YFSETQ. The length of the CDR3 is 15 residues. The CDR3 spells CASSPGQGVGGEAFF.

The rearrangement links TRBV7-8 to TRBJ2-3. CDR3 length: 13 residues. CDR1 and CDR2 (germline): SGHVS, FQNEAQ. The CDR3 protein is CASSLGPKDTQYF. Filled out from reference TRBV7-8 and TRBJ2-3, the complete variable domain reads GAGVSQSPRYKVAKRGQDVALRCDPISGHVSLFWYQQALGQGPEFLTYFQNEAQLDKSGLPSDRFFAERPEGSVSTLKIQRTQQEDSAVYLCASSLGPKDTQYFGPGTRLTVL.

The V gene is TRBV20-1, the J gene TRBJ2-1; TCRdb's D call, TRBD1, is unchecked because there is no DNA. The germline V gene encodes CDR1 DFQATT and CDR2 SNEGSKA (reference sequence). The CDR3 consists of 14 residues. This CDR3 reads CSARGRGPYNEQFF.

The chain uses TRBV4-3 and TRBJ1-1; with no DNA, the TCRdb D assignment of TRBD1 cannot be verified. This CDR3 spans 16 amino acids. CDR1 and CDR2 from the germline V gene are LGHNA and YSLEER. CDR3 region: CASSQDYPGSYTEAFF.

The chain links TRBV2 to TRBJ2-1; TCRdb outputs TRBD2, but without DNA this stays unchecked. CDR1 and CDR2 (germline): SNHLY, FYNNEI. The CDR3 loop spans 15 amino acids. The CDR3 reads CASSGQREKYNEQFF.

This chain connects TRBV7-9 to TRBJ1-1; the D gene TCRdb calls, TRBD1, cannot be checked with no DNA. The CDR3 extends over 13 amino acids. CDR1 is SEHNR, CDR2 FQNEAQ, per germline (reference sequence). This CDR3 reads CASSLGDWGAAFF.

The J gene is TRBJ1-5, the V gene TRBV24-1. The V gene's germline CDR1 is KGHDR and CDR2 SFDVKD. This CDR3 region has 14 residues. The CDR3 loop is CATSEPTVFGAQHF.

The chain is built from TRBV4-1 and TRBJ2-7. This CDR3 has 17 residues. Germline V CDR1 and CDR2: MGHRA, YSYEKL. The CDR3 spells CASSFSTDVLLKAEQYF.

The genes are TRBV5-1 and TRBJ1-1; the D call of TRBD1 rests on TCRdb alone, since no DNA is present to check it. The germline CDR1 and CDR2 sequences are SGHRS and YFSETQ. The CDR3 consists of 17 residues. The CDR3 reads CASSLGTGGPARAEAFF.

This rearrangement joins TRBV7-9 to TRBJ2-3; TCRdb designates TRBD1, a call that cannot be tested without DNA. In germline, CDR1 is SEHNR, CDR2 FQNEAQ (reference sequence). There are 16 residues in the CDR3. This chain's CDR3 is CASSFGTGVRSDTQYF.

V is TRBV28 and J is TRBJ2-1. Per the germline V gene, CDR1 is MDHEN and CDR2 is SYDVKM. There are 12 residues in the CDR3. The CDR3: CASTASYNEQFF. The full variable domain, in which reference TRBV28 and TRBJ2-1 provide the parts outside the CDR3, is DVKVTQSSRYLVKRTGEKVFLECVQDMDHENMFWYRQDPGLGLRLIYFSYDVKMKEKGDIPEGYSVSREKKERFSLILESASTNQTSMYLCASTASYNEQFFGPGTRLTVL.

This chain joins TRBV20-1 and TRBJ2-5; TCRdb returns TRBD1, unconfirmable since there is no DNA. CDR3 size: 17 residues. CDR1 DFQATT and CDR2 SNEGSKA come from the germline V gene (reference sequence). CDR3 sequence: CSASEGAGLGGQETQYF.

The chain carries TRBV19 and TRBJ1-1. Germline CDR1 is LNHDA and CDR2 is SQIVND (reference sequence). The CDR3 contains 13 residues. The CDR3 protein is CASSLLDTREAFF.

The rearrangement uses TRBV10-3 and TRBJ2-2; TCRdb lists TRBD2, though no DNA is available to test this call. The CDR3 covers 17 residues. Germline-derived CDR1 and CDR2 are ENHRY and SYGVKD. The CDR3 spells CAISTGTSGTNTGELFF.

This chain connects TRBV6-2 or TRBV6-3 to TRBJ2-7; lacking DNA, the TRBD1 call made by TCRdb goes unchecked. The CDR3 has 15 residues. Per germline, CDR1 MNHEY and CDR2 SVGEGT. The CDR3: CASSDRGRDSYEQYF.

The V call is TRBV7-6, the J call TRBJ2-3; the D gene TCRdb calls, TRBD2, cannot be checked with no DNA. CDR3 length equals 17 residues. Germline V CDR1 and CDR2: SGHVS, FNYEAQ. The CDR3 reads CASSPGRTSGNTDTQYF.

This sequence joins TRBV4-3 and TRBJ1-6. CDR3 length: 14 residues. Germline CDR1 and CDR2: LGHNA and YSLEER. The CDR3 here is CASSQGRGGSPLHF.

The chain combines TRBV7-2 with TRBJ2-2. Germline CDR1 SGHTA, CDR2 FQGNSA. The CDR3 runs 14 residues. CDR3 sequence reads: CASSLRQYTGELFF.

J is TRBJ1-1 and V is TRBV6-1. The CDR3 covers 13 residues. From germline, CDR1 is MNHNS and CDR2 SASEGT. CDR3: CASSDNLGTEAFF.

The chain is built from TRBV12-3 or TRBV12-4 and TRBJ1-1; with no DNA, the TCRdb D assignment of TRBD1 cannot be verified. The CDR3 has 15 residues. This CDR3 is CASSFMGQGSSEAFF.

The chain recombines TRBV29-1 with TRBJ2-7; the TRBD1 assignment by TCRdb is unverifiable without DNA. Germline V gene sequence: CDR1 SQVTM, CDR2 ANQGSEA. This CDR3 has 14 residues. CDR3 residues: CSVSRGLNLGEQYF.